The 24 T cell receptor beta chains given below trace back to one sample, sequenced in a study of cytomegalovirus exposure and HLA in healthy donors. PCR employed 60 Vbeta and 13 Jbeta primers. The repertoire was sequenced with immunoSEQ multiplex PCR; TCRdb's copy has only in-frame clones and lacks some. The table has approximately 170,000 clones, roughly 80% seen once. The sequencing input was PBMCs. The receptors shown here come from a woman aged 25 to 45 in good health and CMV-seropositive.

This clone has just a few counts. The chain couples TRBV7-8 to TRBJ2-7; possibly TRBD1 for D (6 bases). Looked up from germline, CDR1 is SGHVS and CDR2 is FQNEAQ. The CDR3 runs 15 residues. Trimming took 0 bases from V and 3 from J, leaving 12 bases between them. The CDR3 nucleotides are TGTGCCAGCAGCTTAGCGGGGGCCTCAATCTACGAGCAGTACTTC. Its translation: CASSLAGASIYEQYF.

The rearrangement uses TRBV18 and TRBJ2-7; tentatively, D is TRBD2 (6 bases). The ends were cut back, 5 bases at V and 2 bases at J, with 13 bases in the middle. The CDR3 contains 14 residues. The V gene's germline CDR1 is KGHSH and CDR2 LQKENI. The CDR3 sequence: CASSSGGVPYEQYF. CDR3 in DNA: TGTGCCAGCTCATCCGGGGGAGTGCCCTACGAGCAGTACTTC.

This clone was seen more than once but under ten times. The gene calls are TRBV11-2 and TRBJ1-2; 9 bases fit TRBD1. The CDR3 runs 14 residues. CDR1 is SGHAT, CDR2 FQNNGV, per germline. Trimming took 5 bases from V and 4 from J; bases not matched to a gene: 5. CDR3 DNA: TGTGCCAGCAGCATGGACAGGGGTCTCTATGGCTACACCTTC. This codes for CASSMDRGLYGYTF.

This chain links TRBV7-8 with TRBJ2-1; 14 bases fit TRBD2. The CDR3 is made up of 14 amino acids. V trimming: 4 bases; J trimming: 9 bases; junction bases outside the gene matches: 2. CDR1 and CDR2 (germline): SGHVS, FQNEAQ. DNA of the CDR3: TGTGCCAGCAGCTCGACTAGCGGGAGGGTTGAGCAGTTCTTC. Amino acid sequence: CASSSTSGRVEQFF.

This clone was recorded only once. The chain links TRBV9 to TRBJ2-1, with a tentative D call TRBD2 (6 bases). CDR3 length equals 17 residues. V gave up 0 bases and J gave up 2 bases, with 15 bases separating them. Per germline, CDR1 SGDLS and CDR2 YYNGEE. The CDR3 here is CASSVVSSAPTYNEQFF. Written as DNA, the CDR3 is TGTGCCAGCAGCGTAGTTTCTAGCGCTCCAACCTACAATGAGCAGTTCTTC.

The CDR3 coding sequence is TGTGCCAGCAGGGTAGCGGGAAGTAACTACGAGCAGTACTTC. Encoded protein: CASRVAGSNYEQYF. The chain links TRBV6-1 to TRBJ2-7; 8 nucleotides line up with TRBD2. Germline CDR1 and CDR2: MNHNS and SASEGT. The CDR3 runs to 14 residues. V lost 6 bases and J lost 3; bases outside the gene matches: 7.

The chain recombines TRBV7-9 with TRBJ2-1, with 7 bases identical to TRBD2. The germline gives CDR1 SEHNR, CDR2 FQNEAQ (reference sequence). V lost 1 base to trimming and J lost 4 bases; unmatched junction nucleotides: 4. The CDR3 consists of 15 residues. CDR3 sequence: CASSLGGSRYNEQFF. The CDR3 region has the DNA TGTGCCAGCAGCTTAGGCGGGAGTAGATACAATGAGCAGTTCTTC.

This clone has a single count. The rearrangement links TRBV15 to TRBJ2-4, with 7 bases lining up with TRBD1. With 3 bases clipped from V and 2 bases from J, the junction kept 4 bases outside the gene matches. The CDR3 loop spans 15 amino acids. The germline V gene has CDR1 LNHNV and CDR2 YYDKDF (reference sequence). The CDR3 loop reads CATSSTGDTKNIQYF. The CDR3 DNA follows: TGTGCCACCAGCAGTACAGGGGACACCAAAAACATTCAGTACTTC.

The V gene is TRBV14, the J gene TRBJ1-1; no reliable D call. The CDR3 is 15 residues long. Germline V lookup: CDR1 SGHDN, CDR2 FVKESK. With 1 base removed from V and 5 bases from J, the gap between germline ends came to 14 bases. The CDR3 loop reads CASSQGAGAWTEAFF. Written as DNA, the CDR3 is TGTGCCAGCAGCCAAGGGGCGGGAGCCTGGACTGAAGCTTTCTTT.

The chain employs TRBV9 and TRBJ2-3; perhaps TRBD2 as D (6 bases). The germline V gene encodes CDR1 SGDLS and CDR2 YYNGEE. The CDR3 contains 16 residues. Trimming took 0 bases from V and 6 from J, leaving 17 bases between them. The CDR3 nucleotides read TGTGCCAGCAGCGTAGAAGGAGGGGCCCTCGGGGATACGCAGTATTTT. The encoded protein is CASSVEGGALGDTQYF.

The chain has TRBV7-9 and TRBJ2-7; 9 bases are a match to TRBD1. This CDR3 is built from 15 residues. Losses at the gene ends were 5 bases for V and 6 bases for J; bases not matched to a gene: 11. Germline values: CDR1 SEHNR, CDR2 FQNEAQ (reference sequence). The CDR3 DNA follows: TGTGCCAGCAGCCCAGCGGACAGGGGAGTTCGCGAGCAGTACTTC. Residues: CASSPADRGVREQYF. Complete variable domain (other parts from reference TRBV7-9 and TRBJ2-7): DTGVSQNPRHKITKRGQNVTFRCDPISEHNRLYWYRQTLGQGPEFLTYFQNEAQLEKSRLLSDRFSAERPKGSFSTLEIQRTEQGDSAMYLCASSPADRGVREQYFGPGTRLTVT.

CDR3 coding DNA: TGTGCCAGTACAGGAGGGTTCTATCAGCCCCAGCATTTT. Translated, it gives CASTGGFYQPQHF. The J gene is TRBJ1-5, the V gene TRBV19; D remains ambiguous. V gave up 7 bases and J gave up 5 bases, with 12 bases separating them. The CDR3 loop spans 13 amino acids. Looked up from germline, CDR1 is LNHDA and CDR2 is SQIVND (reference sequence).

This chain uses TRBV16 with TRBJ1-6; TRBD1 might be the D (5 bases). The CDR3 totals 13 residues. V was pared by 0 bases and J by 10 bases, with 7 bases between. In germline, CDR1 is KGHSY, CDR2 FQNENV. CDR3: CASSQSTGSPLHF. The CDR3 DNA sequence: TGTGCCAGCAGCCAATCTACAGGCTCACCCCTCCACTTT.

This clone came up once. CDR3 residues: CASSLLGAVGSYEQYF. CDR3 nucleotide sequence: TGTGCCAGCAGCTTGTTGGGGGCAGTAGGGTCCTACGAGCAGTACTTC. The V call is TRBV5-6, the J call TRBJ2-7; D is perhaps TRBD1 (6 bases). The CDR3 contains 16 residues. V dropped 1 base and J dropped 1 base, with 15 bases sitting between them. Germline V lookup: CDR1 SGHDT, CDR2 YYEEEE.

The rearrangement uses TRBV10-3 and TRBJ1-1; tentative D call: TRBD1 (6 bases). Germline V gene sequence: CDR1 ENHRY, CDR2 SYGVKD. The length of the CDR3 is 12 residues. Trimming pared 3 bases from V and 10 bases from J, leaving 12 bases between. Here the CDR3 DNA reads TGTGCCATCAGTGACGCCGGGACACGAGCTTTCTTT. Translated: CAISDAGTRAFF.

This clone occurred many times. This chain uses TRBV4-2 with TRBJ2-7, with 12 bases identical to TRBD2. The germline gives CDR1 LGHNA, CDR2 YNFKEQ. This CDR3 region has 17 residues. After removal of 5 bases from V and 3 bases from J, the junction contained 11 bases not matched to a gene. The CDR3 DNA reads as TGTGCCAGCAGCTCAGGCGGAAGACTAGCGGGGGACTACGAGCAGTACTTC. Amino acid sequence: CASSSGGRLAGDYEQYF.

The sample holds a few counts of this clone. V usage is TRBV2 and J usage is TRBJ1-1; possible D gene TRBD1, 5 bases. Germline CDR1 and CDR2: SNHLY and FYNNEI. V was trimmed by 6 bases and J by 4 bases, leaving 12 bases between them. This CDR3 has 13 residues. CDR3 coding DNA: TGTGCCAGCAGCAGAGGACAAGTCACTGAAGCTTTCTTT. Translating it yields CASSRGQVTEAFF.

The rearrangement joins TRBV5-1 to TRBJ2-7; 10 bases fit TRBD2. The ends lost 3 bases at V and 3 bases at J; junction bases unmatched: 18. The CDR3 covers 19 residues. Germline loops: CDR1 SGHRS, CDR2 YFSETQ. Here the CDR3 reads CASSSTEGGLAGALYEQYF. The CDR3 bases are TGCGCCAGCAGCTCGACCGAGGGGGGCCTAGCGGGAGCTCTCTACGAGCAGTACTTC.

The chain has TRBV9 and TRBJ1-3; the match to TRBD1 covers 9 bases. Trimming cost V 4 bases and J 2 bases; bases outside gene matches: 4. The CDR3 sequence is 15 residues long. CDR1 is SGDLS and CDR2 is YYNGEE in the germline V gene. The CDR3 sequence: CASSLGTGPGNTIYF. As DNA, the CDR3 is TGTGCCAGCAGCCTCGGGACAGGGCCTGGAAACACCATATATTTT.

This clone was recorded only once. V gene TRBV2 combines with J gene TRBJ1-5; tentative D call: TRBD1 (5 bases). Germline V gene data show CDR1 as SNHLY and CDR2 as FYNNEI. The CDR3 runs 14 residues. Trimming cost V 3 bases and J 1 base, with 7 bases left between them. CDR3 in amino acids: CASSDGHSNQPQHF. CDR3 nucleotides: TGTGCCAGCAGTGACGGACACAGCAATCAGCCCCAGCATTTT.

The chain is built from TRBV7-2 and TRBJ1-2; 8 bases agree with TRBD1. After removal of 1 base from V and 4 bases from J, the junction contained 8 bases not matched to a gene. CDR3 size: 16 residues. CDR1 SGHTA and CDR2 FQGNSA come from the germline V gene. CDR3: CASSLGLTGGIYGYTF. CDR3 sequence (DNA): TGTGCCAGCAGCTTAGGGCTAACAGGGGGAATCTATGGCTACACCTTC.

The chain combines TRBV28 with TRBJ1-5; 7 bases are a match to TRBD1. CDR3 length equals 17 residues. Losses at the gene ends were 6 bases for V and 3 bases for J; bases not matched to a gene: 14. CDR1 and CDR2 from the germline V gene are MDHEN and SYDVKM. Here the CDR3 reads CASSSPTGTADNQPQHF. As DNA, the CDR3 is TGTGCCAGCAGCTCACCAACCGGGACAGCGGACAATCAGCCCCAGCATTTT. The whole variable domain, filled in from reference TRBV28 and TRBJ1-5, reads DVKVTQSSRYLVKRTGEKVFLECVQDMDHENMFWYRQDPGLGLRLIYFSYDVKMKEKGDIPEGYSVSREKKERFSLILESASTNQTSMYLCASSSPTGTADNQPQHFGDGTRLSIL.

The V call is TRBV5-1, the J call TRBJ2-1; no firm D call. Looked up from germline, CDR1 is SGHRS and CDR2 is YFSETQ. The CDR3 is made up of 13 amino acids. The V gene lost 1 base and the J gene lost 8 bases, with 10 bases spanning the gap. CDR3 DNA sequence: TGCGCCAGCAGCTTGCTCCTGTCCGATGAGCAGTTCTTC. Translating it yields CASSLLLSDEQFF.

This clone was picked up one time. CDR3: CASSQGTIAGGPEGEQFF. DNA for the CDR3: TGCGCCAGCAGCCAGGGAACCATAGCGGGAGGGCCAGAGGGTGAGCAGTTCTTC. The chain is built from TRBV4-1 and TRBJ2-1; 11 nucleotides match TRBD2. V lost 3 bases and J lost 9; bases outside the gene matches: 16. Germline CDR1 and CDR2: MGHRA and YSYEKL. The CDR3 consists of 18 residues.